This T cell receptor (beta chain) was documented in a study of Graves' ophthalmopathy and Graves' hyperthyroidism. General study points: Among thyroid clonotypes expanded above 0.001 frequency, most also appeared in blood.

Transcripts of RNA were the source for amplifying TCR beta CDR3 regions. An opening RT-PCR round employed HTBI primers and preceded a second-round multiplex PCR. TCRdb reprocessed the multiplex PCR reads via MiXCR and lists one record per CDR3 protein. Here the sample spans some 1.1 million distinct CDR3 sequences, less than 45% being singletons. V shed 1 base, J shed 4 bases, and the junction held 5 bases outside the gene matches. Germline CDR1 reads SEHNR; CDR2 reads FQNEAQ (reference sequence). This CDR3 region has 15 residues. This clonotype was detected ten times or more. Its antigen is undetermined. None of the included patients had other autoimmune diseases, uncontrolled infections, pregnancy or lactation, as these led to exclusion. Serum thyroxine and TRAb, along with clinical symptoms, thyroid ultrasound and orbital computed tomography, were what diagnosis relied on.

The genes are TRBV7-9 and TRBJ1-2, with 8 positions matching TRBD1. Sequencing was performed on peripheral blood or thyroid tissue (not recorded which). The clonotype originates from an adult man with Graves' hyperthyroidism. This CDR3 reads CASSLGLGTGYGYTF. The CDR3 DNA is TGTGCCAGCAGCTTAGGTCTCGGGACAGGCTATGGCTACACCTTC.